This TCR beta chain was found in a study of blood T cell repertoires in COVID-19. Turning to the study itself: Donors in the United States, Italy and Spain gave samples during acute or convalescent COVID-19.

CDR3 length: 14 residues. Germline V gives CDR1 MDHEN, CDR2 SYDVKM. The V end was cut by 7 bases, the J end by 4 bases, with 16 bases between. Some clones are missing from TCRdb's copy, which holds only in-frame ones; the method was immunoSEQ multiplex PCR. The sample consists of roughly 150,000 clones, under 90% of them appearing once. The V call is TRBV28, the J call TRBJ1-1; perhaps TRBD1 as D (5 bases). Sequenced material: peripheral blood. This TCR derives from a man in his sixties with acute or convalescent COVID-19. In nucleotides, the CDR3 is TGTGCCAGCACCCTGAGGACAATTGGCACTGAAGCTTTCTTT. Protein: CASTLRTIGTEAFF.